This T cell receptor (beta chain) derives from a study of CD8 T cells in Susac syndrome. CDR1 and CDR2 from the germline V gene are GTSNPN and SVGIG (reference sequence). Trimming shortened V by 7 bases and J by 0 bases, and 12 bases separated the two germline ends. The CDR3 runs 13 residues. The RNA, about 0.5 to 1 ug, was put through reverse transcription using random hexamers. TCRdb fed the immunoSEQ multiplex PCR reads into MiXCR, producing one record per CDR3 protein. The sample carries approximately 180,000 distinct CDR3 sequences, approximately 96% recorded once. The chain recombines TRBV30 with TRBJ1-1; D call uncertain. The specimen was CD4+ T cells from PBMCs. This clonotype was obtained from a human donor with multiple sclerosis. In nucleotides, the CDR3 is TGTGCCTTGGGAGGGAGATTGAACACTGAAGCTTTCTTT. Translation gives CALGGRLNTEAFF.